Listed below are T cell receptor beta chains from one sample, sequenced in a study of tumor and adjacent non-tumor tissue in lung cancer. Using its own MiXCR run on the multiplex PCR reads, TCRdb lists one record per CDR3 protein. The sample holds tens of thousands of distinct CDR3 sequences, over 60% seen once. Sequencing was carried out using distant non-tumor lung tissue. All receptors derive from a man aged 70-80 years with non-small cell lung cancer. CDR3s include the opening cysteine and the closing phenylalanine or tryptophan. D genes are given only for firm matches. Only some rows state a clone size, as once, few, many or a class for expanded clones.

TRBV4-2,NA,TRBJ2-5,NA,TGTGCCAGCGGCCAAGATCGTGGGGTCGCTCGTGTTGAGACCCAGTACTTT,CASGQDRGVARVETQYF
TRBV30,many,TRBJ2-2,NA,TGTGCCTGGAGATGGACTGAAAACACCGGGGAGCTGTTTTTT,CAWRWTENTGELFF
TRBV28,many,TRBJ2-7,NA,TGTGCCAGCACCCCTAGGGGGCGGAGGGACTACGAGCAGTACTTC,CASTPRGRRDYEQYF
TRBV5-6,NA,TRBJ2-7,NA,TGTGTCAGCAGCTCCAATTACGAGCAGTACTTC,CVSSSNYEQYF
TRBV23-1,NA,TRBJ2-7,NA,TGCGCCAGCAGTCCCCCCCCCCGGACAGCGCTCTACGAGCAGTACTTC,CASSPPPRTALYEQYF
TRBV5-1,few,TRBJ1-1,NA,TGCGCCAGCAGCTTGTTTTCGACAGCGAACACTGAAGCTTTCTTT,CASSLFSTANTEAFF
TRBV30,NA,TRBJ2-7,NA,TGTGCCTGGAGTTGGGGCAAGGCTAGATCCTACGAGCAGTACTTC,CAWSWGKARSYEQYF
TRBV6-2/TRBV6-3,NA,TRBJ1-5,NA,TGTGTCAGCAGCCAACAGGAATTCAGCAATCAGCCCCAGCATTTT,CVSSQQEFSNQPQHF
TRBV4-2,NA,TRBJ2-7,TRBD1,TGTGCCAGCAGCAGCGGACAGGGCACTTCCTACGAGCAGTACTTC,CASSSGQGTSYEQYF
TRBV14,few,TRBJ2-7,TRBD1,TGTGCCAGCAGCCTCACCGACAGGGACGAGCAGTACTTC,CASSLTDRDEQYF
TRBV6-1,many,TRBJ2-1,NA,TGTGCCAGCAGTGAAGCAGGTTCGGGTGGGAATGAGCAGTTCTTC,CASSEAGSGGNEQFF
TRBV4-2,NA,TRBJ2-7,TRBD1,TGTGCCAGCAGCCAGGCGGGACAGGGTCCCGAGCAGTACTTC,CASSQAGQGPEQYF
TRBV14,many,TRBJ2-7,NA,TGTGCCAGCAGCCAAATTCAGGGCGAATACGAGCAGTACTTC,CASSQIQGEYEQYF
TRBV29-1,many,TRBJ2-7,TRBD1,TGCAGCGTTGGGGACAGTAACTACGAGCAGTACTTC,CSVGDSNYEQYF
TRBV6-5,many,TRBJ2-5,TRBD2,TGTGCCAGCAGCGACAGCGGGAGGGTTAGGGAGACCCAGTACTTC,CASSDSGRVRETQYF
TRBV20-1,NA,TRBJ1-5,NA,TGCAGTGCCCCCGGGAGGAAGGATCAGCCCCAGCATTTT,CSAPGRKDQPQHF
TRBV6-5,many,TRBJ2-7,NA,TGTGCCAGCAGTTACTCTCGAAGGGACTTAACCTACGAGCAGTACTTC,CASSYSRRDLTYEQYF
TRBV12-3/TRBV12-4,medium-sized,TRBJ2-1,TRBD1,TGTGCCAGCAGTGGACAGGAGTCCTTCAATGAGCAGTTCTTC,CASSGQESFNEQFF
TRBV6-1,many,TRBJ1-5,TRBD1,TGTGCCAGCAGAGACAGGGGGCCTCAGCCCCAGCATTTT,CASRDRGPQPQHF
TRBV4-1,few,TRBJ1-5,NA,TGTGCCAGCAGCCGAGAACAGACGTCCCTTCGTCAGCCCCAACATTTT,CASSREQTSLRQPQHF
TRBV20-1,NA,TRBJ1-5,NA,TGCAGTGCTAGTTTCCCTACTAGCAGCACAGATACGCAGCATTTT,CSASFPTSSTDTQHF
TRBV11-1,NA,TRBJ2-1,TRBD2,TGTGCCAGCAGTCTTGGGCAGCGGGGGTGTCAAATCAATGAGCAGTTCTTC,CASSLGQRGCQINEQFF
TRBV6-5,NA,TRBJ2-7,TRBD1,TGTGCCAACAGTTACAACAGGGGGGCATACGAGCAGTACTTC,CANSYNRGAYEQYF
TRBV20-1,few,TRBJ2-2,NA,TGCAGTGCGCAGCCTAGGAATAGCTGGTCCGGGGAGCTGTTTTTT,CSAQPRNSWSGELFF
TRBV6-5,once,TRBJ2-5,NA,TGTGCCAGCAGCCAGACCCGAGAGACCAAGCACTTC,CASSQTRETKHF
TRBV11-2,few,TRBJ2-5,NA,TGTGCCAGCAGCTTAGGTCAGGGGTCCCAAGAGACCCAGTACTTC,CASSLGQGSQETQYF
TRBV12-3/TRBV12-4,NA,TRBJ2-2,NA,TGTGCCAGCTGTTTGGGGGTAACGGGGGAGCTGTTTTTT,CASCLGVTGELFF
TRBV5-1,many,TRBJ2-7,NA,TGCGCCAGCAGCTTGGGCCACCGGGACTCGTCCTACGAGCAGTACTTC,CASSLGHRDSSYEQYF
TRBV20-1,NA,TRBJ2-2,NA,TGCAATGCGCTGATGCAAAACACCGGGGAGCTGTTTTTT,CNALMQNTGELFF
TRBV10-3,once,TRBJ2-1,NA,TGTGCCATCGGAGGACTTGAAATTGAGCAGTTCTTC,CAIGGLEIEQFF
TRBV28,many,TRBJ2-7,NA,TGTGCCAGCAGTTTCGGACTGGCCTCCTACGAGCAGTACTTC,CASSFGLASYEQYF
TRBV24-1,NA,TRBJ1-5,NA,TGTGCCATCTGTGAGACGGGCCTCAAGGCCCAGCATTTT,CAICETGLKAQHF
TRBV11-2,NA,TRBJ1-1,NA,TGTGCCAGCAGCTTAGATCCGGGTAGGACTGAAGTTTTCTTT,CASSLDPGRTEVFF
TRBV7-9,NA,TRBJ2-7,NA,TGTGCCAGCAGTCAGAGAACCCTCTACGAGCAGTACTTC,CASSQRTLYEQYF
TRBV11-2,NA,TRBJ2-2,NA,TGTTTCAGCAGCTTAAGTTTCGGGTACACCGGGGAGCTGTTTTTT,CFSSLSFGYTGELFF
TRBV9,NA,TRBJ2-1,NA,TGTGCCAGCAGCGTTCGCGAGTACCCCTACAATGAGCAGTTCTTC,CASSVREYPYNEQFF
TRBV11-2,once,TRBJ2-1,TRBD1,TGTGCTAGCAGCACCACAGGGGTCCGAGGAGAGACCCAGTTCTTC,CASSTTGVRGETQFF
TRBV6-1,NA,TRBJ1-2,TRBD1,TGTGCCAGCAGCAAATCCCCCGACGGACAGGGGGCATGTGACTACACATTC,CASSKSPDGQGACDYTF
TRBV4-1,NA,TRBJ2-7,TRBD1,TGCGCCAGCAGACATGGGGGACAGGGGGTTTACGAGCAGTACTTC,CASRHGGQGVYEQYF
TRBV11-2,NA,TRBJ2-2,NA,TGTGCCAGCAGCTTAGCCCGACAGTCTACCACCGGGGATCTGTTTTTT,CASSLARQSTTGDLFF
TRBV6-5,many,TRBJ1-1,NA,TGTGCCGTCCTGGGGGCGAACACTGAAGCTTTCTTT,CAVLGANTEAFF
TRBV20-1,many,TRBJ2-7,NA,TGCAGTGCTAGTGGCGGGGGCCCCGGAGGCTACGAGCAGTACTTC,CSASGGGPGGYEQYF
TRBV19,NA,TRBJ2-7,TRBD1,TGTGCCAGTAGTTCGACAGGGGGTATCTACGAGCAGTACTTC,CASSSTGGIYEQYF
TRBV10-3,NA,TRBJ2-6,NA,TGTGCCATCAGCGGCATGGATGGCCCTGGGGCCAACGTCCTGACTTTC,CAISGMDGPGANVLTF
TRBV11-2,NA,TRBJ2-7,NA,TGTGCCAGCAACTTGGGGGCCGTGCAGTACTTC,CASNLGAVQYF
TRBV5-4,many,TRBJ2-3,TRBD1,TGTGCCAGCAAAACAGGGGGTCTCACTTATACGCAGTATTTT,CASKTGGLTYTQYF
TRBV29-1,once,TRBJ1-3,NA,TGCAGCGTTAGGACCTCTGGAAACACCATATATTTT,CSVRTSGNTIYF
TRBV20-1,NA,TRBJ2-4,NA,TGCAGTGCCCCCTCGGGGAGCGTCCAGAACATTCAGTACTTC,CSAPSGSVQNIQYF
TRBV28,NA,TRBJ2-3,TRBD2,TGTGCCGGCCGGCGGGGGGCCACAGATACGCAGTATTTT,CAGRRGATDTQYF
TRBV7-9,NA,TRBJ2-2,TRBD2,TGTGCCAGCAGCCCCAGCGGGGGGAACACCGGGGAGCTGTTTTTT,CASSPSGGNTGELFF
TRBV29-1,NA,TRBJ2-1,NA,TGCGGCGTTGAAGATCAACAGCGGAGCTCCTACAATGAGCAGTCCTTC,CGVEDQQRSSYNEQSF
TRBV6-6,many,TRBJ2-3,NA,TGTGCCAGCAGTTGGTCTACTAGCACAGATACGCAGTATTTT,CASSWSTSTDTQYF
TRBV7-8,NA,TRBJ1-2,NA,TGTGACAGCAGCTCCGGGACGGAATATGGCTACACCTTC,CDSSSGTEYGYTF
TRBV11-1,NA,TRBJ2-7,TRBD2,TGTGCCAGCAGCTTAGCGCGACTAGCGGATTCCCACGAGCGCTACTTC,CASSLARLADSHERYF
TRBV6-4,NA,TRBJ1-1,NA,TGTGCCAGCAACCGTGAGCAGGCTTTCTTT,CASNREQAFF